This T cell receptor beta chain was found in a study of T cell responses to AZD1222 COVID-19 vaccine. The CDR3 totals 15 residues. CDR1 is SGHDT and CDR2 is YYEEEE in the germline V gene. V shed 6 bases, J shed 2 bases, and the junction held 8 bases outside the gene matches. Measured with immunoSEQ multiplex PCR; TCRdb has only the in-frame clones, and not every one. The sample lists 100,000 or so clones, more than 75% occurring once. Comment on this clone: Antigen unknown.

Study results and caveats: Reportedly, close to half of spike-specific TCRs are directed against unmutated variant regions.

The receptor's source is an adult in good health. Specimen: peripheral blood, collected on day 0 of AZD1222 vaccination. The gene calls are TRBV5-6 and TRBJ1-3, with 7 positions matching TRBD1. CDR3: CASTRRGTAGNTIYF. The CDR3 DNA follows: TGTGCCAGCACCCGGAGGGGGACAGCTGGAAACACCATATATTTT.